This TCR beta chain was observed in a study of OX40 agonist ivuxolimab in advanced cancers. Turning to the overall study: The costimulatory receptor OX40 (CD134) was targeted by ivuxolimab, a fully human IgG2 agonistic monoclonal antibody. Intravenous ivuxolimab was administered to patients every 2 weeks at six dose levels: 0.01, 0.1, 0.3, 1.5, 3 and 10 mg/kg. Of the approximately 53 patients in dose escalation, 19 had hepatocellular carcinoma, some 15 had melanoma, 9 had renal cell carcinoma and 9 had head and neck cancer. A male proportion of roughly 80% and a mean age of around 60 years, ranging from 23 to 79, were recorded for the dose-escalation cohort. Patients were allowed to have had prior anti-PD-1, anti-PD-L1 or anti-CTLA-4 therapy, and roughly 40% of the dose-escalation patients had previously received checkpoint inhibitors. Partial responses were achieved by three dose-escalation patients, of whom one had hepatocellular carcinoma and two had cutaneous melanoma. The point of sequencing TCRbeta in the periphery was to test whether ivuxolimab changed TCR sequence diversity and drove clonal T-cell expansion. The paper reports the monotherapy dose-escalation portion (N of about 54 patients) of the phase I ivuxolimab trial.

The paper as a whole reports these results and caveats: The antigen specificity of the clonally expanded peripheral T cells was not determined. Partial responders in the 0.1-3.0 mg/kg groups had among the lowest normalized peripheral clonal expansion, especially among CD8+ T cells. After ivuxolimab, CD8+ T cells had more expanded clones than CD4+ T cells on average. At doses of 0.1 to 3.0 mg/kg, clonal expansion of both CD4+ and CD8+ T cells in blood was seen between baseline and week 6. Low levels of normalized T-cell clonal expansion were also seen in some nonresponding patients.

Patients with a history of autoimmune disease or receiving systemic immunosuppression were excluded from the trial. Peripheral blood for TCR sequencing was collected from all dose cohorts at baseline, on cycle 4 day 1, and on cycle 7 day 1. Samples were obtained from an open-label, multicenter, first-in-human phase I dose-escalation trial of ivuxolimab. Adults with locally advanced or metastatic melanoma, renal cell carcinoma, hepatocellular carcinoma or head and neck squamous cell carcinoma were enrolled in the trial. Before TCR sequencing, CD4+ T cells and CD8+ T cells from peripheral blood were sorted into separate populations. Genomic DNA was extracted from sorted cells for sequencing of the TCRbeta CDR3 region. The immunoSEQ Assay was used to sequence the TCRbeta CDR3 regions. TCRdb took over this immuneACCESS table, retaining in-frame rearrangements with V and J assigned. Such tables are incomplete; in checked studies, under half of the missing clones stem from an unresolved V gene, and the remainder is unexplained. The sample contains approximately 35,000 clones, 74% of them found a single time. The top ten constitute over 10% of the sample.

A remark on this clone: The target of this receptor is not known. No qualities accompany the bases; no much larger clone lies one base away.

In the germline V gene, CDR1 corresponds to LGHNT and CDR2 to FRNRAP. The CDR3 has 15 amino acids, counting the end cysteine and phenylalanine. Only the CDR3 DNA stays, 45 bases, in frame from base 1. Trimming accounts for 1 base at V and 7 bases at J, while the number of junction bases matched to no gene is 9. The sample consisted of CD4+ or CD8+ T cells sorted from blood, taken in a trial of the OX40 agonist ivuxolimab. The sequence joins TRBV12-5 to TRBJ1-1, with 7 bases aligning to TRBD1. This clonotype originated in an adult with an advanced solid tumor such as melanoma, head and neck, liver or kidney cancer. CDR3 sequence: CASGLGTGGRGEAFF. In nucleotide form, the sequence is TGTGCTAGTGGTTTGGGGACAGGCGGACGGGGTGAAGCTTTCTTT. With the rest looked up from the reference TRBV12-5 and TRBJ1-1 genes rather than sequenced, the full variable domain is DARVTQTPRHKVTEMGQEVTMRCQPILGHNTVFWYRQTMMQGLELLAYFRNRAPLDDSGMPKDRFSAEMPDATLATLKIQPSEPRDSAVYFCASGLGTGGRGEAFFGQGTRLTVV.